These 8 T cell receptor beta chains were all obtained from the same sample, sequenced in a study of T cell responses to AZD1222 COVID-19 vaccine. Some clones are missing from TCRdb's copy, which holds only in-frame ones; the method was immunoSEQ multiplex PCR. The sample shows around 120,000 clones, roughly 87% of them seen only once. Source: peripheral blood, taken 28 days after the second AZD1222 dose. These receptors were obtained from an adult who received the AZD1222 COVID-19 vaccine.

The J gene is TRBJ2-5, the V gene TRBV28; the match to TRBD2 covers 12 bases. Germline trimming cut 1 base from V and 3 bases from J; bases unmatched to any gene: 3. Germline CDR1 reads MDHEN; CDR2 reads SYDVKM. The CDR3 sequence is 16 residues long. CDR3 sequence reads: CASSLSLAGGEETQYF. For the CDR3, the DNA is TGTGCCAGCAGTTTATCTCTAGCGGGAGGGGAAGAGACCCAGTACTTC.

The chain has TRBV19 and TRBJ1-1; perhaps TRBD1 as D (5 bases). V lost 5 bases, J lost 0 bases, and 13 bases lay in between. CDR1 is LNHDA and CDR2 is SQIVND in the germline V gene (reference sequence). The CDR3 has 15 amino acids. DNA of the CDR3: TGTGCCAGTAGTGCGGACGTGGGGCTGAACACTGAAGCTTTCTTT. Its translation: CASSADVGLNTEAFF.

The chain employs TRBV12-3 or TRBV12-4 and TRBJ2-3; D unresolved. The germline V and J ends were trimmed by 3 bases and 6 bases, with 10 bases remaining between them. The CDR3 loop spans 13 amino acids. The CDR3 is CASSFSRRDTQYF. The CDR3 bases are TGTGCCAGCAGTTTCTCTCGACGCGATACGCAGTATTTT.

This chain connects TRBV28 to TRBJ1-6; D unresolved. With 6 bases removed from V and 8 bases from J, the gap between germline ends came to 20 bases. This CDR3 has 16 residues. CDR1 and CDR2 from the germline V gene are MDHEN and SYDVKM. The CDR3 nucleotides read TGTGCCAGCAGCCCCCTTTTGCAGGCGATGGATTCACCCCTCCACTTT. The encoded protein is CASSPLLQAMDSPLHF.

CDR3 sequence: CASSHFRQGRGYTF. The CDR3 coding sequence is TGTGCCAGCAGCCATTTTCGCCAGGGACGAGGCTACACCTTC. The chain recombines TRBV3-1 (or the pseudogene TRBV3-2) with TRBJ1-2, with D perhaps matching TRBD1 (5 bases). Trimming took off 3 bases at V and 8 bases at J, with 16 bases between the two ends. CDR3 length: 14 amino acids. Germline V lookup: CDR1 LGHDT, CDR2 YNNKEL (reference sequence).

The genes are TRBV24-1 and TRBJ2-2; D may correspond to TRBD1 or TRBD2 (5 bases each). CDR1 is KGHDR, CDR2 SFDVKD, per germline. Trimming took off 2 bases at V and 3 bases at J, with 9 bases between the two ends. The CDR3 runs 15 residues. The CDR3 sequence is CATSDWGSDTGELFF. CDR3 nucleotides: TGTGCCACCAGTGATTGGGGGTCCGACACCGGGGAGCTGTTTTTT.

The rearrangement uses TRBV24-1 and TRBJ2-1; 7 nucleotides agree with TRBD1. This CDR3 contains 16 residues. Looked up from germline, CDR1 is KGHDR and CDR2 is SFDVKD. The V segment lost 5 bases and the J segment 6 bases; nucleotides outside the gene matches: 12. The CDR3 DNA sequence: TGTGCCACCAGTGGAATGGTAAACCGGGACAGCAATGAGCAGTTCTTC. Its translation: CATSGMVNRDSNEQFF.

The chain uses TRBV4-2 and TRBJ2-3; 8 bases are a match to TRBD2. The CDR3 contains 15 residues. The germline V gene has CDR1 LGHNA and CDR2 YNFKEQ. V shed 1 base and J 2 bases; nucleotides not matched to a gene: 2. The CDR3 coding sequence is TGTGCCAGCAGCCAAGTAGCGGGACCCACAGATACGCAGTATTTT. Amino acid sequence: CASSQVAGPTDTQYF.